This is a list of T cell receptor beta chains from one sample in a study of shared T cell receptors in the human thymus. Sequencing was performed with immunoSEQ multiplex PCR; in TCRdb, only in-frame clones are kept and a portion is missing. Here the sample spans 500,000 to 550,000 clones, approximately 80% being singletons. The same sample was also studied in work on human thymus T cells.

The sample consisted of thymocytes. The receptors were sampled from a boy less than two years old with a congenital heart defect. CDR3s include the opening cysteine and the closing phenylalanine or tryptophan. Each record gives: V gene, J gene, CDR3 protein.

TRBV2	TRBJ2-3	CASSEPSGTFTDTQYF
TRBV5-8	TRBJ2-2	CASSSRDSPPNTGELFF
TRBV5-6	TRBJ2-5	CASSFGRKTQYF
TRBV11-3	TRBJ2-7	CASSLDPGGEDYEQYF
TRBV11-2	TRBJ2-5	CASSLDLSALGGAQYF
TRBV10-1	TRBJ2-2	CASREGADTGELFF
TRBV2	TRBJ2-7	CASSHPKGQFSYEQYF
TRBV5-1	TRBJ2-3	CASSLVGAPRRDTQYF
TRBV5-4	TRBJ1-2	CASSFRDRGYGYTF
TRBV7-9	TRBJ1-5	CASSDGTPGGQPQHF
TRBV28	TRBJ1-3	CASLLQGDGNTIYF
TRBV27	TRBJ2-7	CASSSRPGTGGNYEQYF
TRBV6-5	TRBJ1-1	CASRGGQGSTEAFF
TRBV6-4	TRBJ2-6	CASSLGQGATGANVLTF
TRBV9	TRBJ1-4	CASSVSSATNEKLFF
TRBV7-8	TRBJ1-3	CASQGEGNTIYF
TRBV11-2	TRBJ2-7	CASSLDGPGQLSSYEQYF
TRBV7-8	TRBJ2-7	CASSRILDSGGLAGARTYEQYF
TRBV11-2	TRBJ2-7	CASSPGGGRACEQYF
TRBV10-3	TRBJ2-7	CAISEGSGYEQYF
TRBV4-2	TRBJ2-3	CASSQGGISGATQYF
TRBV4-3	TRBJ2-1	CASSQDSGSSYNEQFF
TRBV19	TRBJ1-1	CASSIGTGCAFF
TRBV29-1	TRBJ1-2	CSVGGDRGSRSYGYTF
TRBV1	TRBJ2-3	CTSSQTQGATDTQYF
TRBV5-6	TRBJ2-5	CASSLLRLAGQETQYF
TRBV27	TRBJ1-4	CASSLPYSFGVRASNEKLFF
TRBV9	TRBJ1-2	CASSVGQGGGYTF
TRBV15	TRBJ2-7	CATREEREPIGGEYF
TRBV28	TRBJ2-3	CASSPRGGRATDTQYF